These 4 T cell receptor beta chains came from one sample sequenced in a study of CD8 T cells in Susac syndrome. The RNA, roughly 0.45 to 1 ug, was put through reverse transcription using random hexamers. Via MiXCR, TCRdb re-called the immunoSEQ multiplex PCR reads, giving one row per CDR3 protein. There are around 150,000 distinct CDR3 sequences in the sample; 94% occur only once, and approximately 0.25% lies in the top ten. The sequenced sample consisted of CD8+ T cells from PBMCs. Every receptor here comes from a human donor in good health.

The chain combines TRBV29-1 with TRBJ2-2; 11 nucleotides line up with TRBD2. Germline CDR1 and CDR2: SQVTM and ANQGSEA. Germline trimming cut 7 bases from V and 5 bases from J; bases unmatched to any gene: 3. CDR3 length: 13 amino acids. The CDR3 spells CSARTSGTGELFF. The CDR3 nucleotides read TGCAGCGCCAGGACTAGCGGGACCGGGGAGCTGTTTTTT.

V usage is TRBV3-1 and J usage is TRBJ2-7, with TRBD2 matching over 12 bases. V was pared by 4 bases and J by 4 bases, with 5 bases of the junction left unmatched. This CDR3 spans 15 amino acids. The germline gives CDR1 LGHDT, CDR2 YNNKEL (reference sequence). As DNA, the CDR3 is TGTGCCAGCAGCCCCATCGGGACTAGCGGGTACGAGCAGTACTTC. It translates to CASSPIGTSGYEQYF.

The chain carries TRBV23-1 and TRBJ1-5, with 8 positions matching TRBD1. TRBV23-1 belongs to the ORF category, with a function that is uncertain. CDR3 length: 16 residues. With V trimmed by 5 bases and J by 6 bases, 12 bases remained unmatched. The CDR3 protein is CASSETWDRFIQPQHF. The CDR3 nucleotides read TGCGCCAGCAGTGAAACCTGGGACAGGTTCATTCAGCCCCAGCATTTT.

J is TRBJ1-1 and V is TRBV27; TRBD1 matches at 9 bases. J was trimmed by 7 bases and V by 6 bases; bases with no gene match: 3. CDR1 MNHEY and CDR2 SMNVEV come from the germline V gene (reference sequence). The CDR3 has 12 amino acids. The CDR3 loop is CASRDRGFEAFF. CDR3 DNA sequence: TGTGCCAGCAGGGACAGGGGCTTTGAAGCTTTCTTT.